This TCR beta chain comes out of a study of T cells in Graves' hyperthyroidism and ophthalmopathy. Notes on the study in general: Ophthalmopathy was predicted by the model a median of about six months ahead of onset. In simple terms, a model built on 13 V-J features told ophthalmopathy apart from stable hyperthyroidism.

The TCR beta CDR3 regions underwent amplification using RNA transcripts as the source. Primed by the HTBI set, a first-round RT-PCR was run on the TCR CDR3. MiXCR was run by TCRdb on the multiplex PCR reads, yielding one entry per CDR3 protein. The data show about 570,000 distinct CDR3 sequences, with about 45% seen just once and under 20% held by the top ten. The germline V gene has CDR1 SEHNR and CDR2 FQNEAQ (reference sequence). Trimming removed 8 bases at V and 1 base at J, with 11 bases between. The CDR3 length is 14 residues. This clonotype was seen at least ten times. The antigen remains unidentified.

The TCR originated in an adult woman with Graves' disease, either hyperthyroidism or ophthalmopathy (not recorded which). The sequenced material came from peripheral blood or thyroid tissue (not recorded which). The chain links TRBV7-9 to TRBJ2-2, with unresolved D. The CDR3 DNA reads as TGTGCCAGCCGAGGACGGTTGAACACCGGGGAGCTGTTTTTT. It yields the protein CASRGRLNTGELFF.